The TCR beta chain under discussion was sequenced for a study of CD8+ T cells in alopecia areata. The treatment: oral pan-JAK inhibitor, 5-10 mg twice daily. Sorting from PBMCs produced CD4+ and CD8+ T cells. As to this clone: What it recognizes is unknown.

Study observations and caveats: Uncertainty about whether baseline CD8+ expansion is linked to response remains, with one nonresponder.

cDNA serving as the sequencing template came from extracted, reverse transcribed RNA. Measured with immunoSEQ multiplex PCR; TCRdb has only the in-frame clones, and not every one. Here the sample spans approximately 210,000 clones, around two fifths being singletons. From germline, CDR1 is SQVTM and CDR2 ANQGSEA. The V gene end was trimmed by 3 bases and the J gene end by 5 bases; junction bases not matched to a gene: 10. The CDR3 spans 15 residues. V and J are TRBV29-1 and TRBJ2-7; 10 bases align to TRBD2. This receptor was identified in a human donor with alopecia areata. The sequenced sample was CD4+ T cells sorted from blood, obtained at approximately week 37, from a patient treated with tofacitinib. The CDR3: CSVDRAGGFLDEQYF. CDR3 DNA sequence: TGCAGCGTTGACCGAGCGGGAGGGTTCCTGGACGAGCAGTACTTC.